The 14 T cell receptor beta chains below were found in one sample sequenced in a study of T-cell reconstitution after alpha-beta-depleted transplantation in children. Unique molecular identifiers featured in how the TCRbeta library was prepared. From the PCR reads, TCRdb called clonotypes with MiXCR, one entry per CDR3 protein. The data contain 200,000 to 250,000 distinct CDR3 sequences, roughly 7.7% of them seen just once; the ten biggest clones take up 5% to 7%. This specimen consisted of PBMCs, mostly from graft donor cells, obtained 180 days after TCRalphabeta/CD19-depleted stem cell transplant. These receptors were obtained from a male patient between 5 and 17 years old who had a stem cell transplant for acute lymphoblastic leukemia, so the T cells may come from the graft donor.

This clonotype was seen many times. V usage is TRBV20-1 and J usage is TRBJ1-1; perhaps TRBD1 as D (5 bases). Germline lookup yields CDR1 DFQATT and CDR2 SNEGSKA (reference sequence). The CDR3 loop spans 13 amino acids. V was clipped by 6 bases and J by 5 bases, with 16 bases between them. DNA for the CDR3: TGCAGTGCCGGGACCGCTGAAGGGACTGAAGCTTTCTTT. This codes for CSAGTAEGTEAFF.

This clonotype was counted many times. The CDR3 DNA reads TGTGCCAGCAGCTCTAGGACGGGGGGGGACTACGAGCAGTACTTC. Its translation: CASSSRTGGDYEQYF. The chain joins TRBV7-8 to TRBJ2-7, with 8 nucleotides matching TRBD2. CDR1 and CDR2 (germline): SGHVS, FQNEAQ. This CDR3 spans 15 amino acids. V was clipped by 4 bases and J by 3 bases; unmatched bases: 8.

This clonotype came up many times. This chain joins TRBV5-1 and TRBJ2-1; 11 bases map to TRBD2. The CDR3 contains 15 residues. Germline V gene sequence: CDR1 SGHRS, CDR2 YFSETQ. V shed 4 bases, J shed 6 bases, and the junction held 6 bases outside the gene matches. Written as DNA, the CDR3 is TGCGCCAGCAGCGACCGTAGCGGGGGGGCCAATGAGCAGTTCTTC. This encodes CASSDRSGGANEQFF.

V usage is TRBV5-7 and J usage is TRBJ2-3; no clear D. TRBV5-7 qualifies as an ORF whose function is uncertain. V lost 3 bases and J lost 0, with 11 bases in between. CDR3 length: 15 amino acids. The CDR3 sequence is CASSWPGRSTDTQYF. CDR3 DNA sequence: TGTGCCAGCAGCTGGCCCGGACGGAGCACAGATACGCAGTATTTT.

The table lists this clonotype with many counts. The chain combines TRBV7-8 with TRBJ2-2; tentatively, D is TRBD2 (5 bases). The CDR3 consists of 15 residues. V dropped 3 bases and J dropped 5 bases, with 13 bases sitting between them. Per the germline V gene, CDR1 is SGHVS and CDR2 is FQNEAQ. CDR3 sequence: CASSFLRRGTGELFF. CDR3 DNA sequence: TGTGCCAGCAGCTTTCTGAGGCGCGGGACCGGGGAGCTGTTTTTT.

In this sample, this clonotype turned up many times. V is TRBV28 and J is TRBJ1-3; possibly TRBD1 for D (5 bases). Germline V gene lookup returns CDR1 MDHEN and CDR2 SYDVKM. The CDR3 loop spans 18 amino acids. Between the trimmed V and J ends, which lost 5 bases and 0 bases, there was a span of 20 bases. The DNA for the CDR3 is TGTGCCAGCAGTGGGGGACCTTCGCGCCGGAGCTCTGGAAACACCATATATTTT. Protein sequence: CASSGGPSRRSSGNTIYF. Filled out from reference TRBV28 and TRBJ1-3, the complete variable domain reads DVKVTQSSRYLVKRTGEKVFLECVQDMDHENMFWYRQDPGLGLRLIYFSYDVKMKEKGDIPEGYSVSREKKERFSLILESASTNQTSMYLCASSGGPSRRSSGNTIYFGEGSWLTVV.

CDR3 sequence reads: CAIQQAYEQYF. CDR3 sequence (DNA): TGTGCCATACAACAGGCCTACGAGCAGTACTTC. The genes are TRBV6-2 or TRBV6-3 and TRBJ2-7, with a possible D match to TRBD1 (5 bases). This CDR3 spans 11 amino acids. Trimming removed 10 bases from V and 2 bases from J, with 9 bases in between. Germline lookup yields CDR1 MNHEY and CDR2 SVGEGT.

This clonotype appeared many times. The CDR3 here is CASSPDRVGNQPQHF. The CDR3 DNA reads as TGTGCCAGCAGTCCGGACAGGGTAGGCAATCAGCCCCAGCATTTT. V usage is TRBV12-3 or TRBV12-4 and J usage is TRBJ1-5, with 8 positions matching TRBD1. Trimming took 5 bases from V and 2 from J; bases not matched to a gene: 5. This CDR3 is 15 amino acids long.

This clonotype was recorded many times. The chain is built from TRBV11-2 and TRBJ1-2; 7 bases map to TRBD1. Germline V CDR1 and CDR2: SGHAT, FQNNGV. The V and J ends lost 4 bases and 7 bases, in that order; junction bases with no gene match: 6. This CDR3 contains 13 residues. The CDR3 here is CASSSSDRVGYTF. CDR3 bases: TGTGCCAGCAGCTCCAGCGACAGGGTTGGCTACACCTTC.

Many counts were recorded for this clonotype. This sequence joins TRBV10-3 and TRBJ1-2, with 10 bases lining up with TRBD1. V shed 4 bases and J 8 bases; nucleotides not matched to a gene: 4. Germline V gene lookup returns CDR1 ENHRY and CDR2 SYGVKD. The CDR3 runs 13 residues. The CDR3 region has the DNA TGTGCCATCAGTGTCCGGGACAGGGGAGGCTACACCTTC. Amino acid sequence: CAISVRDRGGYTF.

This clonotype was seen repeatedly, ten times or more. The chain links TRBV5-6 to TRBJ1-4; maybe TRBD1 (5 bases). This CDR3 has 16 amino acids. Between the trimmed V and J ends, which lost 2 bases and 8 bases, there was a span of 19 bases. Germline V gene sequence: CDR1 SGHDT, CDR2 YYEEEE. The CDR3 protein is CASSFLPGMGEEKLFF. For the CDR3, the DNA is TGTGCCAGCAGCTTCCTCCCAGGGATGGGAGAGGAAAAACTGTTTTTT. Complete variable domain (other parts from reference TRBV5-6 and TRBJ1-4): DAGVTQSPTHLIKTRGQQVTLRCSPKSGHDTVSWYQQALGQGPQFIFQYYEEEERQRGNFPDRFSGHQFPNYSSELNVNALLLGDSALYLCASSFLPGMGEEKLFFGSGTQLSVL.

This clonotype was detected a few times. A much larger clone differs from this one at a single base, so this may be a read error. The chain has TRBV10-3 and TRBJ1-1; maybe TRBD1 (6 bases). Trimming pared 7 bases from V and 2 bases from J, leaving 11 bases between. This CDR3 comprises 13 residues. Germline lookup yields CDR1 ENHRY and CDR2 SYGVKD. CDR3 residues: CAITGQSNTEAFF. The DNA for the CDR3 is TGTGCCATCACCGGACAGTCTAACACTGAAGCTTTCTTT.

This clonotype was observed many times. For the CDR3, the DNA is TGTGCCACAAGGGGAAATGAGCAGTTCTTC. It encodes CATRGNEQFF. The chain is built from TRBV6-2 or TRBV6-3 and TRBJ2-1, with D perhaps matching TRBD1 (5 bases). The V end was cut by 10 bases, the J end by 7 bases, with 8 bases between. In germline, CDR1 is MNHEY, CDR2 SVGEGT. The CDR3 is 10 amino acids.

This clonotype was detected many times. J is TRBJ1-6 and V is TRBV28; 12 bases map to TRBD1. V was clipped by 5 bases and J by 9 bases; unmatched bases: 11. The germline gives CDR1 MDHEN, CDR2 SYDVKM. This CDR3 is built from 17 residues. The CDR3 protein is CASSGTGGGHGSSPLHF. CDR3 bases: TGTGCCAGCAGTGGGACAGGGGGCGGCCATGGGAGTTCACCCCTCCACTTT.